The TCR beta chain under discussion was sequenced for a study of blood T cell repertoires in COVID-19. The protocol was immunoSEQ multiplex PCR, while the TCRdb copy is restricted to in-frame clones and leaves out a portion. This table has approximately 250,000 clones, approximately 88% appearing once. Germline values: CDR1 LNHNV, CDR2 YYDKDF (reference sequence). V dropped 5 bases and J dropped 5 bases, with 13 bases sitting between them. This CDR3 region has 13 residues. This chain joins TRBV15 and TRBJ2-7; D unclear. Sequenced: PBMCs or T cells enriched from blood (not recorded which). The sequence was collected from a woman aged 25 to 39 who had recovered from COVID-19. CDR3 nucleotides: TGTGCCACCAGCGAACTGGGCACGAACGAGCAGTACTTC. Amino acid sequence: CATSELGTNEQYF.